Following are 26 T cell receptor beta chains from one sample sequenced in a study of untreated major depressive disorder. Findings and limits, study-wide: Depressed patients' CD4+ T cells carried increased TRBV05-01 (Vbeta 5.1) usage versus control CD4+ T cells.

Sequenced by immunoSEQ multiplex PCR; TCRdb stores in-frame clones only, minus some. Counted here are 20,000 or so clones, 92% occurring once; the ten biggest clones make up around 0.6%. No cognate antigen is known for these TCRs. Sequenced material: CD4+ T cells from PBMCs. The receptor source for this set is a woman aged 40-49 years with major depressive disorder.

V is TRBV11-2 and J is TRBJ1-2; no clear D. This CDR3 is built from 15 residues. V was shortened by 2 bases and J by 3 bases, with 13 bases between the two germline ends. Germline values: CDR1 SGHAT, CDR2 FQNNGV. The CDR3 spells CASSLKIGQDYGYTF. CDR3 nucleotide sequence: TGTGCCAGCAGCTTAAAGATAGGGCAAGACTATGGCTACACCTTC.

The genes are TRBV25-1 and TRBJ1-1; 8 bases are shared with TRBD1. The junction had 6 bases not matched to a gene; V was cut back by 2 bases and J by 4 bases. The length of the CDR3 is 15 residues. Germline V gives CDR1 MGHDK, CDR2 SYGVNS. CDR3 coding DNA: TGTGCCAGCAGTGAAGATCTTACAGGGGGCACTGAAGCTTTCTTT. It encodes CASSEDLTGGTEAFF.

This chain links TRBV11-3 with TRBJ2-3; D gene ambiguous. Trimming left V 5 bases short and J 7 bases short, with 13 bases between. Germline V gene lookup returns CDR1 SGHNT and CDR2 YENEEA. The CDR3 is made up of 13 amino acids. The CDR3 nucleotides read TGTGCCAGCAGCCAACGAACAGAGAATACGCAGTATTTT. Protein: CASSQRTENTQYF. Based on the CDR3 plus reference TRBV11-3 and TRBJ2-3, the full variable domain is EAGVVQSPRYKIIEKKQPVAFWCNPISGHNTLYWYLQNLGQGPELLIRYENEEAVDDSQLPKDRFSAERLKGVDSTLKIQPAELGDSAVYLCASSQRTENTQYFGPGTRLTVL.

The chain has TRBV6-5 and TRBJ2-3; D unresolved. Germline CDR1 reads MNHEY; CDR2 reads SVGAGI. There are 13 residues in the CDR3. V was trimmed by 0 bases and J by 6 bases, leaving 7 bases between them. The CDR3 here is CASSYSKRDTQYF. In DNA, the CDR3 is TGTGCCAGCAGTTACTCGAAAAGGGATACGCAGTATTTT.

The rearrangement uses TRBV30 and TRBJ2-5; D is unclear. Germline CDR1 reads GTSNPN; CDR2 reads SVGIG (reference sequence). The CDR3 has 11 residues. The V and J ends lost 2 bases and 4 bases respectively, with 5 bases between them. CDR3 nucleotides: TGTGCCTGGAGTCTGTTAGAGACCCAGTACTTC. It yields the protein CAWSLLETQYF.

J is TRBJ1-5 and V is TRBV27, with 8 bases fitting TRBD1. This CDR3 has 15 amino acids. V lost 5 bases and J lost 2; bases outside the gene matches: 5. Germline V gene sequence: CDR1 MNHEY, CDR2 SMNVEV (reference sequence). CDR3 nucleotide sequence: TGTGCCAGCAGTGCATCGACAGGGGGCAATCAGCCCCAGCATTTT. It yields the protein CASSASTGGNQPQHF.

The chain links TRBV6-4 to TRBJ2-3; the D gene is possibly TRBD1 (5 bases). V was trimmed by 4 bases and J by 0 bases, leaving 8 bases between them. Germline V gene sequence: CDR1 MRHNA, CDR2 SNTAGT. This CDR3 region has 14 residues. The CDR3 bases are TGTGCCAGCAGTGTCGACAGCAGCACAGATACGCAGTATTTT. Protein: CASSVDSSTDTQYF.

The V and J genes are TRBV27 and TRBJ2-3; D may match TRBD1 or TRBD2 (5 bases each). Germline lookup yields CDR1 MNHEY and CDR2 SMNVEV (reference sequence). This CDR3 region has 15 residues. V was clipped by 3 bases and J by 0 bases, with 10 bases between them. CDR3 DNA: TGTGCCAGCAGTTTTCTGGGACCTAGCACAGATACGCAGTATTTT. It translates to CASSFLGPSTDTQYF.

V and J are TRBV7-8 and TRBJ1-6; no clear D gene. V lost 1 base and J 12 bases, leaving 10 bases between the germline ends. CDR3 length equals 13 residues. CDR1 is SGHVS and CDR2 is FQNEAQ in the germline V gene. DNA of the CDR3: TGTGCCAGCAGCTTAGTGGGTCGAGAACCCCTCCACTTT. It codes for CASSLVGREPLHF.

This rearrangement joins TRBV5-1 to TRBJ2-7, with D perhaps TRBD1 or TRBD2 (5 bases each). The CDR3 has 16 residues. Between the trimmed V and J ends, which lost 0 bases and 0 bases, there was a span of 13 bases. The germline V gene has CDR1 SGHRS and CDR2 YFSETQ. The CDR3 spells CASSLVGAYGSYEQYF. The CDR3 nucleotides read TGCGCCAGCAGCTTGGTCGGGGCCTACGGCTCCTACGAGCAGTACTTC. Combining the CDR3 with reference TRBV5-1 and TRBJ2-7 gives the whole variable domain KAGVTQTPRYLIKTRGQQVTLSCSPISGHRSVSWYQQTPGQGLQFLFEYFSETQRNKGNFPGRFSGRQFSNSRSEMNVSTLELGDSALYLCASSLVGAYGSYEQYFGPGTRLTVT.

This chain connects TRBV7-6 to TRBJ2-3, with TRBD2 matching 11 bases. Germline CDR1 reads SGHVS; CDR2 reads FNYEAQ. The CDR3 loop spans 19 amino acids. Trimming removed 5 bases from V and 0 bases from J; junction bases left unmatched: 13. CDR3 protein: CASSPGLAGPGASTDTQYF. CDR3 nucleotides: TGTGCCAGCAGCCCCGGACTAGCGGGTCCGGGTGCTAGCACAGATACGCAGTATTTT.

The CDR3 loop is CASSLSLQGPADTEAFF. CDR3 nucleotides: TGCGCCAGCAGCTTGTCGTTACAGGGACCTGCCGACACTGAAGCTTTCTTT. This sequence joins TRBV5-1 and TRBJ1-1; a possible D gene is TRBD1 (6 bases). CDR3 size: 17 residues. The V and J ends lost 1 base and 3 bases respectively, with 19 bases between them. Germline CDR1 is SGHRS and CDR2 is YFSETQ.

This rearrangement joins TRBV19 to TRBJ1-2; 10 bases agree with TRBD1. Trimming took 4 bases from V and 7 from J; bases not matched to a gene: 3. CDR3 length equals 13 residues. CDR1 LNHDA and CDR2 SQIVND come from the germline V gene (reference sequence). The CDR3 protein is CASSTRDRGGYTF. For the CDR3, the DNA is TGTGCCAGTAGTACCCGGGACAGGGGTGGCTACACCTTC.

V gene TRBV2 combines with J gene TRBJ1-5, with D maybe TRBD1 (5 bases). Trimming left V 6 bases short and J 1 base short, with 13 bases between. The CDR3 consists of 15 residues. The germline V gene has CDR1 SNHLY and CDR2 FYNNEI. The CDR3 protein is CASRWGRESNQPQHF. The CDR3 DNA reads TGTGCCAGCAGGTGGGGCAGGGAGAGCAATCAGCCCCAGCATTTT.

The chain is built from TRBV10-3 and TRBJ2-2; a weak D match, TRBD1 (6 bases). Trimming removed 7 bases from V and 8 bases from J, with 14 bases in between. Germline CDR1 reads ENHRY; CDR2 reads SYGVKD. The CDR3 has 13 amino acids. CDR3 region: CAIMPGVGGELFF. CDR3 nucleotide sequence: TGTGCCATCATGCCAGGGGTCGGGGGGGAGCTGTTTTTT.

This clone was found a few times. This chain uses TRBV10-1 with TRBJ2-5; no reliable D call. Germline CDR1 reads WNHNN; CDR2 reads SYGVQD (reference sequence). The CDR3 totals 14 residues. The germline V and J ends were trimmed by 0 bases and 1 base, with 6 bases remaining between them. In DNA, the CDR3 is TGCGCCAGCAGTGAGTCGGCCAGCCAAGAGACCCAGTACTTC. Translated: CASSESASQETQYF.

The gene calls are TRBV7-8 and TRBJ1-2; maybe TRBD1 (6 bases). CDR3 length: 14 amino acids. Germline CDR1 and CDR2: SGHVS and FQNEAQ. Between the trimmed V and J ends, which lost 5 bases and 1 base, there was a span of 11 bases. CDR3 residues: CASSDRTINYGYTF. Here the CDR3 DNA reads TGTGCCAGCAGCGACAGGACGATTAACTATGGCTACACCTTC.

V and J are TRBV5-1 and TRBJ2-5; D remains unclear. The V gene's germline CDR1 is SGHRS and CDR2 YFSETQ. There are 14 residues in the CDR3. The V and J ends lost 0 bases and 0 bases respectively, with 6 bases between them. This CDR3 reads CASSLEGNQETQYF. In DNA form, the CDR3 reads TGCGCCAGCAGCTTGGAGGGTAACCAAGAGACCCAGTACTTC.

This rearrangement joins TRBV18 to TRBJ1-1; D remains ambiguous. With 2 bases removed from V and 6 bases from J, the gap between germline ends came to 7 bases. Looked up from germline, CDR1 is KGHSH and CDR2 is LQKENI. The CDR3 runs to 12 residues. The CDR3 DNA reads TGTGCCAGCTCACCAACTAGATCTGAAGCTTTCTTT. It codes for CASSPTRSEAFF.

The chain combines TRBV2 with TRBJ1-1; no firm D call. CDR3 length: 13 amino acids. Trimming removed 5 bases at V and 0 bases at J, with 7 bases between. Germline V lookup: CDR1 SNHLY, CDR2 FYNNEI. The CDR3 nucleotides are TGTGCCAGCAGTCGGGATATGAACACTGAAGCTTTCTTT. Its translation: CASSRDMNTEAFF.

The table lists this clone with a count of one. The V gene is TRBV6-5, the J gene TRBJ1-4; D is ambiguous. The CDR3 is made up of 12 amino acids. V dropped 6 bases and J dropped 7 bases, with 9 bases sitting between them. The germline V gene encodes CDR1 MNHEY and CDR2 SVGAGI. This chain's CDR3 is CASRRLGEKLFF. Here the CDR3 DNA reads TGTGCCAGCAGGAGACTGGGTGAAAAACTGTTTTTT.

The genes are TRBV11-2 and TRBJ2-2, with D uncertain. From germline, CDR1 is SGHAT and CDR2 FQNNGV. The V and J ends lost 5 bases and 8 bases respectively, with 12 bases between them. The CDR3 runs 13 residues. The DNA for the CDR3 is TGTGCCAGCAGCCCACCCATGGGGGGGGAGCTGTTTTTT. The encoded protein is CASSPPMGGELFF.

The rearrangement uses TRBV5-6 and TRBJ1-1, with D possibly matching TRBD1 (6 bases). The CDR3 has 14 amino acids. CDR1 SGHDT and CDR2 YYEEEE come from the germline V gene. Trimming left V 4 bases short and J 1 base short, with 11 bases between. In nucleotides, the CDR3 is TGTGCCAGCAGCCTACAGGGACCGAACACTGAAGCTTTCTTT. Protein sequence: CASSLQGPNTEAFF.

The chain links TRBV27 to TRBJ2-1; D is possibly TRBD1 (5 bases). The CDR3 is 15 amino acids. V was trimmed by 2 bases and J by 7 bases, leaving 15 bases between them. CDR1 is MNHEY, CDR2 SMNVEV, per germline (reference sequence). The CDR3 sequence: CASSLKGAKGNEQFF. Written as DNA, the CDR3 is TGTGCCAGCAGTTTAAAAGGGGCGAAGGGGAATGAGCAGTTCTTC.

The rearrangement links TRBV30 to TRBJ2-1, with TRBD1 as a possible D gene (5 bases). The germline V and J ends were trimmed by 0 bases and 4 bases, with 13 bases remaining between them. The CDR3 sequence is 15 residues long. Germline lookup yields CDR1 GTSNPN and CDR2 SVGIG (reference sequence). This chain's CDR3 is CAWSVEGARYNEQFF. CDR3 sequence (DNA): TGTGCCTGGAGTGTAGAAGGGGCGCGTTACAATGAGCAGTTCTTC.

The chain couples TRBV4-2 to TRBJ2-3; no definite D call. The CDR3 runs 16 residues. With 0 bases removed from V and 8 bases from J, the gap between germline ends came to 18 bases. Germline V gives CDR1 LGHNA, CDR2 YNFKEQ. CDR3 amino acids: CASSQEIQLGSSTQYF. The DNA of the CDR3 is TGTGCCAGCAGCCAAGAGATCCAGCTCGGGTCAAGTACGCAGTATTTT.